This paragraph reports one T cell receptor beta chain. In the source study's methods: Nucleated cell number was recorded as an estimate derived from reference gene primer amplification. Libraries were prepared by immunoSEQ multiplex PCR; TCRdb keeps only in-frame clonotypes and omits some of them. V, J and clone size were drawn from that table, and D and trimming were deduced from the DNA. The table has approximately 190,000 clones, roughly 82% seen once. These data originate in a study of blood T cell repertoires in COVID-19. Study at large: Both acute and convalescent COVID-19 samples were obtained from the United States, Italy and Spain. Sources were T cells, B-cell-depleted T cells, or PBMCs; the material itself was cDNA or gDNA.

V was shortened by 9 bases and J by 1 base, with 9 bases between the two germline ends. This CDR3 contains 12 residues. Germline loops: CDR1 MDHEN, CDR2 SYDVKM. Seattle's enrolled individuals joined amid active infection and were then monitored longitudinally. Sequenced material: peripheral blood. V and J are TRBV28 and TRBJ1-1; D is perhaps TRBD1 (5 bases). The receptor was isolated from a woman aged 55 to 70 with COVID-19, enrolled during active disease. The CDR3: CASWGENTEAFF. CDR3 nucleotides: TGTGCCAGTTGGGGGGAGAACACTGAAGCTTTCTTT.